Following are 25 T cell receptor beta chains from one sample sequenced in a study of cytomegalovirus exposure and HLA in healthy donors. Use of 60 Vbeta and 13 Jbeta primers characterized the PCR. Sequencing was performed with immunoSEQ multiplex PCR; in TCRdb, only in-frame clones are kept and a portion is missing. Of 99,000 or so clones in the sample, over 60% are singletons; the top ten hold about 3.1%. Sequenced: PBMCs. The receptors derive from a male donor in good health and CMV-seropositive.

The gene calls are TRBV6-5 and TRBJ2-2, with D maybe TRBD1 (5 bases). V lost 4 bases and J lost 1, with 7 bases in between. The germline V gene encodes CDR1 MNHEY and CDR2 SVGAGI. CDR3 length equals 14 residues. The CDR3 loop reads CASSWGQNTGELFF. The CDR3 bases are TGTGCCAGCAGTTGGGGCCAGAACACCGGGGAGCTGTTTTTT.

CDR3 in DNA: TGTGCCAGCTCACCAAACAGTGGCGAAAAACTGTTTTTT. Amino acid sequence: CASSPNSGEKLFF. V gene TRBV18 combines with J gene TRBJ1-4; no clear D gene. V was cut by 2 bases and J by 8 bases, with 9 bases left in between. CDR1 KGHSH and CDR2 LQKENI come from the germline V gene. This CDR3 contains 13 residues.

In its sample, this clone was seen once. V and J are TRBV11-3 and TRBJ1-1, with D perhaps matching TRBD1 (6 bases). V was cut by 8 bases and J by 4 bases, with 14 bases left in between. CDR3 length: 13 amino acids. Germline V gene data show CDR1 as SGHNT and CDR2 as YENEEA. CDR3 DNA sequence: TGTGCCAGCGGCCAAGGGGGGGGCACTGAAGCTTTCTTT. Translating gives CASGQGGGTEAFF.

This chain connects TRBV5-4 to TRBJ1-4; 7 bases match TRBD1. CDR1 and CDR2 (germline): SGHNT, YYREEE (reference sequence). The V segment lost 0 bases and the J segment 11 bases; nucleotides outside the gene matches: 10. The CDR3 runs to 15 residues. The CDR3 DNA follows: TGTGCCAGCAGCTTGGCCAGGGACAGCGCTGGGAAACTGTTTTTT. Its translation: CASSLARDSAGKLFF.

The chain couples TRBV7-9 to TRBJ1-2; 9 nucleotides match TRBD1. Germline CDR1 and CDR2: SEHNR and FQNEAQ (reference sequence). This CDR3 is built from 13 residues. The J segment lost 8 bases and the V segment lost 5 bases, leaving 6 bases of the junction unmatched. CDR3 nucleotides: TGTGCCAGCAGCCCGGGACAGGGTAACGGCTACACCTTC. This sequence encodes CASSPGQGNGYTF.

CDR3 sequence (DNA): TGTGCCACCAGGGGCAGTTTTAACTATGGCTACACCTTC. Amino acids: CATRGSFNYGYTF. This chain joins TRBV6-4 and TRBJ1-2, with D possibly TRBD1 on 6 matching bases. Trimming stripped 10 bases from V and 1 base from J, with 13 bases between. The V gene's germline CDR1 is MRHNA and CDR2 SNTAGT. The CDR3 contains 13 residues.

J is TRBJ1-6 and V is TRBV6-5; D gene ambiguous. V shed 6 bases and J shed 9 bases, with 9 bases lying between them. The germline V gene has CDR1 MNHEY and CDR2 SVGAGI. The CDR3 is 12 amino acids. The CDR3 region is CASRGAGSPLHF. CDR3 sequence (DNA): TGTGCCAGCAGGGGCGCGGGTTCACCCCTCCACTTT.

The chain uses TRBV4-1 and TRBJ2-7, with D maybe TRBD1 (5 bases). V shed 1 base and J shed 0 bases, with 7 bases lying between them. Germline CDR1 reads MGHRA; CDR2 reads YSYEKL. This CDR3 is built from 14 residues. CDR3 nucleotide sequence: TGCGCCAGCAGCCAAGTGACAGTCTCCTACGAGCAGTACTTC. As protein: CASSQVTVSYEQYF.

This clone occurred once. This CDR3 reads CASSQEGTGVTGELFF. The CDR3 nucleotides read TGTGCCAGCAGCCAAGAAGGGACAGGGGTCACCGGGGAGCTGTTTTTT. The chain uses TRBV4-2 and TRBJ2-2, with 10 bases identical to TRBD1. Germline V gene sequence: CDR1 LGHNA, CDR2 YNFKEQ. V trimming: 0 bases; J trimming: 4 bases; junction bases outside the gene matches: 2. The CDR3 runs to 16 residues.

The rearrangement uses TRBV2 and TRBJ2-2; TRBD1 is a possible D gene (6 bases). Trimming left V 4 bases short and J 2 bases short, with 20 bases between. Germline V lookup: CDR1 SNHLY, CDR2 FYNNEI. CDR3 length: 18 residues. CDR3 residues: CASSAAGTISLNTGELFF. The CDR3 DNA is TGTGCCAGCAGTGCAGCCGGGACAATTTCCTTAAACACCGGGGAGCTGTTTTTT.

Comment on this clone: Within the sample, other DNA sequences also encode this same CDR3. J is TRBJ1-1 and V is TRBV18; D unresolved. V gave up 2 bases and J gave up 0 bases, with 4 bases separating them. The CDR3 totals 13 residues. Germline values: CDR1 KGHSH, CDR2 LQKENI. This CDR3 reads CASSPDMNTEAFF. CDR3 DNA: TGTGCCAGCTCACCAGACATGAACACTGAAGCTTTCTTT.

V and J are TRBV19 and TRBJ1-2; D gene uncertain. The germline gives CDR1 LNHDA, CDR2 SQIVND (reference sequence). V dropped 5 bases and J dropped 5 bases, with 9 bases sitting between them. CDR3 size: 12 residues. The CDR3 DNA follows: TGTGCCAGTAGTGGCGGAGGTTATGGCTACACCTTC. The encoded protein is CASSGGGYGYTF.

This chain links TRBV4-2 with TRBJ2-7; a possible D gene is TRBD2 (5 bases). The V end lost 4 bases, the J end lost 6 bases, and 7 bases lay between the germline ends. The CDR3 has 11 amino acids. Germline CDR1 is LGHNA and CDR2 is YNFKEQ. CDR3 in DNA: TGTGCCAGCAGCCGCGGGTCCGAGCAGTACTTC. It specifies CASSRGSEQYF.

The J gene is TRBJ1-1, the V gene TRBV5-6; tentative D call: TRBD1 (5 bases). CDR3 length: 14 amino acids. CDR1 and CDR2 from the germline V gene are SGHDT and YYEEEE. V shed 0 bases and J shed 4 bases, with 10 bases lying between them. The CDR3 bases are TGTGCCAGCAGCTTGGGGCAGGGAGGCACTGAAGCTTTCTTT. It translates to CASSLGQGGTEAFF.

The V and J genes are TRBV7-9 and TRBJ1-6, with 8 bases aligning to TRBD1. The germline gives CDR1 SEHNR, CDR2 FQNEAQ (reference sequence). The CDR3 spans 15 residues. V lost 5 bases to trimming and J lost 3 bases; unmatched junction nucleotides: 3. The CDR3 DNA reads as TGTGCCAGCAGCCCCGACAGGGGCTATAATTCACCCCTCCACTTT. It codes for CASSPDRGYNSPLHF.

This clone occurred once. V gene TRBV18 combines with J gene TRBJ2-2; D not certain. The CDR3 spans 13 residues. The V gene's germline CDR1 is KGHSH and CDR2 LQKENI. Between the trimmed V and J ends, which lost 2 bases and 6 bases, there was a span of 7 bases. The CDR3: CASSPITAGELFF. As DNA, the CDR3 is TGTGCCAGCTCACCAATTACGGCCGGGGAGCTGTTTTTT.

The rearrangement joins TRBV15 to TRBJ1-3; D call uncertain. V was shortened by 7 bases and J by 3 bases, with 13 bases between the two germline ends. The CDR3 totals 14 residues. The germline V gene has CDR1 LNHNV and CDR2 YYDKDF (reference sequence). CDR3 sequence reads: CATKVGLDGNTIYF. The CDR3 DNA follows: TGTGCCACCAAAGTGGGCTTGGATGGAAACACCATATATTTT.

Here the CDR3 DNA reads TGTGCCACCCAAAGTGGCCAAGGACAGGCCAACACTGAAGCTTTCTTT. Translating it yields CATQSGQGQANTEAFF. The rearrangement uses TRBV7-9 and TRBJ1-1; 7 bases fit TRBD1. Per the germline V gene, CDR1 is SEHNR and CDR2 is FQNEAQ (reference sequence). The J segment lost 2 bases and the V segment lost 10 bases, leaving 16 bases of the junction unmatched. The CDR3 sequence is 16 residues long. The variable domain in full, with the rest retrieved from reference TRBV7-9 and TRBJ1-1, is DTGVSQNPRHKITKRGQNVTFRCDPISEHNRLYWYRQTLGQGPEFLTYFQNEAQLEKSRLLSDRFSAERPKGSFSTLEIQRTEQGDSAMYLCATQSGQGQANTEAFFGQGTRLTVV.

The chain recombines TRBV6-5 with TRBJ2-1; 13 nucleotides match TRBD2. The V gene's germline CDR1 is MNHEY and CDR2 SVGAGI. This CDR3 is 15 amino acids long. The ends lost 2 bases at V and 7 bases at J; junction bases unmatched: 2. The CDR3: CASSYMTSGGNEQFF. In DNA, the CDR3 is TGTGCCAGCAGTTACATGACTAGCGGGGGGAATGAGCAGTTCTTC.

J is TRBJ1-4 and V is TRBV18, with D possibly matching TRBD1 (6 bases). Trimming cost V 6 bases and J 8 bases, with 16 bases left between them. Germline CDR1 is KGHSH and CDR2 is LQKENI. This CDR3 region has 14 residues. The CDR3 spells CASSPRTVNEKLFF. The CDR3 nucleotides are TGTGCCAGCTCTCCCAGGACAGTTAACGAAAAACTGTTTTTT.

This chain connects TRBV15 to TRBJ1-3; D may be TRBD1 (5 bases). The CDR3 has 16 amino acids. Trimming shortened V by 1 base and J by 0 bases, and 10 bases separated the two germline ends. The germline gives CDR1 LNHNV, CDR2 YYDKDF (reference sequence). CDR3 protein: CATSRGDSRSGNTIYF. DNA for the CDR3: TGTGCCACCAGCAGAGGGGACTCCCGCTCTGGAAACACCATATATTTT.

The genes are TRBV5-4 and TRBJ2-3; a possible D gene is TRBD2 (6 bases). Germline assignment: CDR1 SGHNT and CDR2 YYREEE (reference sequence). Trimming pared 4 bases from V and 0 bases from J, leaving 12 bases between. There are 15 residues in the CDR3. The CDR3 coding sequence is TGTGCCAGCAGCAGGGACTCATCTAGCACAGATACGCAGTATTTT. Protein product: CASSRDSSSTDTQYF.

The V gene is TRBV9, the J gene TRBJ2-1; 8 bases agree with TRBD1. The CDR3 is 16 amino acids. Trimming removed 0 bases from V and 0 bases from J; junction bases left unmatched: 2. Germline V CDR1 and CDR2: SGDLS, YYNGEE. CDR3 DNA: TGTGCCAGCAGCGTAGGCGGGACAGGCTCCTACAATGAGCAGTTCTTC. This sequence encodes CASSVGGTGSYNEQFF. The whole variable domain, filled in from reference TRBV9 and TRBJ2-1, reads DSGVTQTPKHLITATGQRVTLRCSPRSGDLSVYWYQQSLDQGLQFLIQYYNGEERAKGNILERFSAQQFPDLHSELNLSSLELGDSALYFCASSVGGTGSYNEQFFGPGTRLTVL.

The chain combines TRBV2 with TRBJ1-2; TRBD1 aligns across 8 bases. The V segment lost 6 bases and the J segment 4 bases; nucleotides outside the gene matches: 7. This CDR3 has 14 residues. Germline CDR1 is SNHLY and CDR2 is FYNNEI. The CDR3: CASSRTGTGYGYTF. CDR3 in DNA: TGTGCCAGCAGCCGTACCGGGACAGGCTATGGCTACACCTTC.

V gene TRBV7-9 combines with J gene TRBJ2-5; 7 bases are shared with TRBD2. The germline V gene has CDR1 SEHNR and CDR2 FQNEAQ (reference sequence). Trimming cost V 4 bases and J 5 bases; bases outside gene matches: 10. The CDR3 is 15 amino acids. The CDR3 nucleotides are TGTGCCAGCAGCTCCCAGACTAGCCAAGGGGAGACCCAGTACTTC. It is translated as CASSSQTSQGETQYF. Based on the CDR3 plus reference TRBV7-9 and TRBJ2-5, the full variable domain is DTGVSQNPRHKITKRGQNVTFRCDPISEHNRLYWYRQTLGQGPEFLTYFQNEAQLEKSRLLSDRFSAERPKGSFSTLEIQRTEQGDSAMYLCASSSQTSQGETQYFGPGTRLLVL.